This T cell receptor beta chain came from a study of blood T cell repertoires in COVID-19. Participants had their cohort set by participant-reported clinical history. The CDR3 is 19 residues long. CDR1 and CDR2 from the germline V gene are MNHEY and SVGEGT. The V gene end was trimmed by 5 bases and the J gene end by 0 bases; junction bases not matched to a gene: 18. TCRdb keeps only in-frame clones here, not all; method: immunoSEQ multiplex PCR. The sample lists 300,000 to 400,000 clones, about 86% occurring once. This clonotype was sampled from a woman aged 35 to 49 with acute COVID-19. Sequenced material: PBMCs or T cells enriched from blood (not recorded which). The chain combines TRBV6-2 or TRBV6-3 with TRBJ2-7, with 8 bases lining up with TRBD2. CDR3 amino acids: CASSPPGLVPDVFSYEQYF. The CDR3 coding sequence is TGTGCCAGCAGTCCGCCGGGACTAGTCCCTGACGTTTTCTCCTACGAGCAGTACTTC.